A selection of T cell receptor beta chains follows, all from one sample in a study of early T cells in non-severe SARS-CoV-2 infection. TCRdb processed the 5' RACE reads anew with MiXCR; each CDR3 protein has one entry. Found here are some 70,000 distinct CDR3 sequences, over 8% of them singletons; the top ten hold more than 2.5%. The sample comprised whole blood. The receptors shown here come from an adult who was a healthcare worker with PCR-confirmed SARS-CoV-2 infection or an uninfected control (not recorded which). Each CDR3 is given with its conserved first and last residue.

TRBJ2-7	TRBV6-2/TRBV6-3	CASSRVGTGNGYEQYF
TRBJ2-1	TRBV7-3	CASSLSGGQATDEQFF
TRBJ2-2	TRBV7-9	CASSGQGNAGELFF
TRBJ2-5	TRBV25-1	CASTQGTGGQETQYF
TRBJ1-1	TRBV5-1	CASSLDTPTEAFF
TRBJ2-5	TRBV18	CASSPNFGETQYF
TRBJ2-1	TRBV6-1	CASSVNRGYNEQFF
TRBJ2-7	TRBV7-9	CASSSPRDRGGHEQYF
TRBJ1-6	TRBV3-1	CASSLQGGSPLHF
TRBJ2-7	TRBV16	CASSLRGAGSHEQYF
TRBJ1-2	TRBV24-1	CATSDPSFGNYGYTF
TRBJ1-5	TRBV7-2	CASSLGVREAQPQHF
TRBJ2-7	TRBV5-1	CASAPPGQYYYEQYF
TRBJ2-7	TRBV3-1	CASSRGQGGYEQYF
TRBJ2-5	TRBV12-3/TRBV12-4	CASSVQGHQETQYF
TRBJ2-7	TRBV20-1	CSASGEQYF
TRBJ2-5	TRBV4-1	CASSQVRLAGQETQYF
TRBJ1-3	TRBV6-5	CASSSNLQRSSGNTIYF
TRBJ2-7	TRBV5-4	CASSLGTSGSVGEQYF
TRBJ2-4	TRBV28	CASSLFTGYTKAKNIQYF
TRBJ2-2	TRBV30	CAWTRGFSNTGELFF
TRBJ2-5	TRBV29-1	CSVEGTEQETQYF
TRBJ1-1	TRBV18	CASSPGAAERTYTEAFF
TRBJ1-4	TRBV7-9	CASSFSSEKLFF